A single sample gave rise to the 21 T cell receptor beta chains below, sequenced in a study of cytomegalovirus exposure and HLA in healthy donors (dated by TCRdb to about 2017). The library was generated by the immunoSEQ multiplex PCR assay. For the multiplex PCR, a mixture combining 60 forward primers for TCR Vbeta segments and 13 reverse primers for TCR Jbeta segments was used. TCRdb holds this immuneACCESS table with in-frame rearrangements only. Some clones are missing; in checked studies, unresolved V genes explain under half, and the rest has no known cause. Counted in this sample were about 210,000 clones; more than 70% of them appeared once. The ten largest clones represent 1.5% to 2% of the sample. Input material: PBMCs. The source is a man aged 40-49 years in good health and CMV-seropositive.

V usage is TRBV6-1 and J usage is TRBJ2-3, with a tentative D call TRBD2 (5 bases). The CDR3 is 16 amino acids. Germline lookup yields CDR1 MNHNS and CDR2 SASEGT. V lost 1 base and J lost 2, with 13 bases in between. The CDR3 loop reads CASSEGRRTLTDTQYF. In DNA, the CDR3 is TGTGCCAGCAGTGAAGGGAGGCGGACCCTCACAGATACGCAGTATTTT.

V gene TRBV7-3 combines with J gene TRBJ2-1; weak D call: TRBD2 (6 bases). Trimming left V 1 base short and J 4 bases short, with 14 bases between. CDR3 length: 16 amino acids. Germline CDR1 SGHTA, CDR2 FQGTGA. CDR3 residues: CASSLRGGGTYNEQFF. CDR3 nucleotides: TGTGCCAGCAGCTTAAGGGGTGGGGGGACGTACAATGAGCAGTTCTTC.

The chain joins TRBV7-3 to TRBJ2-1, with 16 bases lining up with TRBD2. This CDR3 contains 16 residues. Unmatched junction bases numbered 5, after V lost 3 bases and J lost 9 bases. CDR1 SGHTA and CDR2 FQGTGA come from the germline V gene. The CDR3 nucleotides read TGTGCCAGCAGCTTTTCCGGGACTAGCGGGAGGGCTGAGCAGTTCTTC. This translates into CASSFSGTSGRAEQFF.

The chain combines TRBV15 with TRBJ2-1; D might be TRBD1 (5 bases). This CDR3 is built from 16 residues. CDR1 and CDR2 (germline): LNHNV, YYDKDF (reference sequence). Trimming stripped 6 bases from V and 4 bases from J, with 19 bases between. The CDR3 sequence: CATRNPQGSSYNEQFF. The CDR3 bases are TGTGCCACCAGGAATCCCCAGGGTTCGAGTTACAATGAGCAGTTCTTC.

There are a few counts of this clone. This chain joins TRBV5-1 and TRBJ2-7; 8 nucleotides align to TRBD1. Germline values: CDR1 SGHRS, CDR2 YFSETQ. The CDR3 runs to 15 residues. Trimming at V came to 4 bases and at J to 0 bases, leaving 6 bases not matched to a gene. The CDR3 here is CASSLRQGSSYEQYF. In DNA, the CDR3 is TGCGCCAGCAGCCTCAGACAGGGGAGCTCCTACGAGCAGTACTTC. Looking up the rest from reference TRBV5-1 and TRBJ2-7 gives the full variable domain: KAGVTQTPRYLIKTRGQQVTLSCSPISGHRSVSWYQQTPGQGLQFLFEYFSETQRNKGNFPGRFSGRQFSNSRSEMNVSTLELGDSALYLCASSLRQGSSYEQYFGPGTRLTVT.

The chain employs TRBV18 and TRBJ2-3; D may be TRBD2 (6 bases). The CDR3 covers 16 residues. Trimming cost V 1 base and J 1 base, with 12 bases left between them. CDR1 is KGHSH, CDR2 LQKENI, per germline. CDR3 in amino acids: CASSPLQGGGTDTQYF. The CDR3 DNA reads TGTGCCAGCTCACCACTTCAGGGAGGCGGCACAGATACGCAGTATTTT.

The chain joins TRBV5-6 to TRBJ2-5, with D perhaps TRBD2 (6 bases). This CDR3 is built from 12 residues. CDR1 SGHDT and CDR2 YYEEEE come from the germline V gene. The V and J ends lost 9 bases and 3 bases respectively, with 12 bases between them. CDR3 DNA: TGTGCCACCCGGGGAGGTGAAGAGACCCAGTACTTC. Residues: CATRGGEETQYF.

The chain employs TRBV30 and TRBJ1-1, with D unresolved. Germline CDR1 reads GTSNPN; CDR2 reads SVGIG (reference sequence). V lost 0 bases, J lost 7 bases, and 12 bases lay in between. This CDR3 contains 13 residues. This chain's CDR3 is CAWSVLSSGEAFF. The CDR3 coding sequence is TGTGCCTGGAGTGTATTGTCGTCAGGTGAAGCTTTCTTT. Supplemented by reference TRBV30 and TRBJ1-1, the full variable domain reads SQTIHQWPATLVQPVGSPLSLECTVEGTSNPNLYWYRQAAGRGLQLLFYSVGIGQISSEVPQNLSASRPQDRQFILSSKKLLLSDSGFYLCAWSVLSSGEAFFGQGTRLTVV.

The chain carries TRBV19 and TRBJ1-1; the match to TRBD1 covers 7 bases. The CDR3 has 13 amino acids. V shed 5 bases, J shed 3 bases, and the junction held 3 bases outside the gene matches. The V gene's germline CDR1 is LNHDA and CDR2 SQIVND (reference sequence). CDR3 loop: CASSARGYTEAFF. CDR3 DNA: TGTGCCAGTAGTGCCAGGGGGTACACTGAAGCTTTCTTT.

This sequence joins TRBV4-3 and TRBJ2-1; TRBD2 matches at 12 bases. This CDR3 is 20 amino acids long. The germline V gene encodes CDR1 LGHNA and CDR2 YSLEER. V shed 0 bases, J shed 6 bases, and the junction held 15 bases outside the gene matches. The DNA for the CDR3 is TGCGCCAGCAGCCAAGATTTCACTAGCGGGAGGTCCCTTTCCACCAATGAGCAGTTCTTC. As protein: CASSQDFTSGRSLSTNEQFF.

V is TRBV18 and J is TRBJ1-5; 8 bases are shared with TRBD1. Germline lookup yields CDR1 KGHSH and CDR2 LQKENI. This CDR3 is 14 amino acids long. V trimming: 6 bases; J trimming: 6 bases; junction bases outside the gene matches: 7. The CDR3 here is CASSPDRVGQPQHF. The CDR3 region has the DNA TGTGCCAGCTCGCCGGACAGGGTAGGTCAGCCCCAGCATTTT.

The chain joins TRBV29-1 to TRBJ2-5; TRBD2 matches at 14 bases. This CDR3 is 16 amino acids long. Germline lookup yields CDR1 SQVTM and CDR2 ANQGSEA. The V and J ends lost 6 bases and 7 bases, in that order; junction bases with no gene match: 13. The CDR3 region has the DNA TGCAGCGTCCACAGCCCCGAGACTAGCGGGAGGGTGACCCAGTACTTC. It yields the protein CSVHSPETSGRVTQYF.

The chain couples TRBV2 to TRBJ1-2; TRBD1 matches 8 bases. Trimming removed 7 bases from V and 7 bases from J; junction bases left unmatched: 8. CDR3 length: 13 residues. CDR1 SNHLY and CDR2 FYNNEI come from the germline V gene. The CDR3 region is CASIRQGQVGYTF. The CDR3 region has the DNA TGTGCCAGCATCCGACAGGGGCAGGTTGGCTACACCTTC.

The rearrangement uses TRBV5-1 and TRBJ2-5, with D tentatively TRBD2 (5 bases). From germline, CDR1 is SGHRS and CDR2 YFSETQ. The CDR3 totals 13 residues. The V end was cut by 0 bases, the J end by 3 bases, with 6 bases between. CDR3 region: CASSLGREETQYF. CDR3 bases: TGCGCCAGCAGCTTGGGGCGGGAAGAGACCCAGTACTTC.

The CDR3 bases are TGTGCCAGCAGCCCCCGGGGGGGGACTAGCGGGAGCTACAATGAGCAGTTCTTC. This sequence encodes CASSPRGGTSGSYNEQFF. This chain uses TRBV7-6 with TRBJ2-1; 14 nucleotides align to TRBD2. Germline CDR1 SGHVS, CDR2 FNYEAQ. This CDR3 has 18 residues. With 5 bases clipped from V and 3 bases from J, the junction kept 9 bases outside the gene matches.

This chain links TRBV11-1 with TRBJ1-1; no firm D call. Germline CDR1 and CDR2: SGHAT and FQDESV (reference sequence). V was pared by 1 base and J by 4 bases, with 13 bases between. CDR3 length: 15 amino acids. Here the CDR3 DNA reads TGTGCCAGCAGCTTAGTAACTCGGTTTGGCACTGAAGCTTTCTTT. It encodes CASSLVTRFGTEAFF.

The rearrangement joins TRBV9 to TRBJ2-3, with D perhaps TRBD1 (5 bases). The germline gives CDR1 SGDLS, CDR2 YYNGEE. The V end was cut by 4 bases, the J end by 6 bases, with 21 bases between. This CDR3 region has 16 residues. The CDR3 DNA sequence: TGTGCCAGCAGCCCTTTTACAACAGGAGCCGGGGATACGCAGTATTTT. Protein: CASSPFTTGAGDTQYF. The variable domain in full, completed from reference TRBV9 and TRBJ2-3, reads DSGVTQTPKHLITATGQRVTLRCSPRSGDLSVYWYQQSLDQGLQFLIQYYNGEERAKGNILERFSAQQFPDLHSELNLSSLELGDSALYFCASSPFTTGAGDTQYFGPGTRLTVL.

The chain couples TRBV19 to TRBJ2-2; 7 bases are a match to TRBD2. The V gene end was trimmed by 6 bases and the J gene end by 0 bases; junction bases not matched to a gene: 1. The CDR3 totals 14 residues. Germline assignment: CDR1 LNHDA and CDR2 SQIVND (reference sequence). As DNA, the CDR3 is TGTGCCAGTAGGGGGGGGACGAACACCGGGGAGCTGTTTTTT. Its protein product is CASRGGTNTGELFF.

This chain uses TRBV7-2 with TRBJ1-3; possibly TRBD1 for D (6 bases). V lost 2 bases, J lost 0 bases, and 11 bases lay in between. Germline values: CDR1 SGHTA, CDR2 FQGNSA. The CDR3 covers 16 residues. The CDR3 protein is CASSLRDTSSGNTIYF. For the CDR3, the DNA is TGTGCCAGCAGCTTAAGGGACACCAGCTCTGGAAACACCATATATTTT.

The chain joins TRBV2 to TRBJ2-7; 8 bases fit TRBD2. From germline, CDR1 is SNHLY and CDR2 FYNNEI. J was trimmed by 5 bases and V by 7 bases; bases with no gene match: 7. The CDR3 has 13 amino acids. The CDR3 DNA sequence: TGTGCCAGCACCGGACCGGGGGGGAACGAGCAGTACTTC. It is translated as CASTGPGGNEQYF.

This chain joins TRBV7-6 and TRBJ1-5, with unresolved D. The CDR3 contains 13 residues. Between the trimmed V and J ends, which lost 5 bases and 5 bases, there was a span of 10 bases. Germline-derived CDR1 and CDR2 are SGHVS and FNYEAQ. In DNA form, the CDR3 reads TGTGCCAGCAGCCAAACGTCGGATCAGCCCCAGCATTTT. It yields the protein CASSQTSDQPQHF.